The clone carrying this T cell receptor (beta chain) showed up just a few times. This sample is part of a study of blood T cell repertoires in COVID-19. Study-level information: The study drew acute and convalescent COVID-19 samples from the United States, Italy and Spain. In each case, the material was cDNA or gDNA derived from T cells, B-cell-depleted T cells, or PBMCs.

Germline V CDR1 and CDR2: SNHLY, FYNNEI. There are 14 residues in the CDR3. The V end lost 6 bases, the J end lost 0 bases, and 9 bases lay between the germline ends. Authors' data handling: Amplification with reference gene primers provided the estimates of nucleated cell counts. Clones were sequenced by immunoSEQ multiplex PCR, and TCRdb holds only the in-frame ones, with some missing. The V and J calls and the clone size are those of that table, but D and trimming were determined from the DNA. The repertoire holds 65,000 to 90,000 clones, with more than 70% as singletons. The chain joins TRBV2 to TRBJ1-5; weak D call: TRBD1 (6 bases). This TCR was recovered from a man aged 50 or older with active COVID-19. Input material: peripheral blood. CDR3 residues: CASRGHYSNQPQHF. CDR3 nucleotides: TGTGCCAGCAGGGGACATTATAGCAATCAGCCCCAGCATTTT.